The source of this TCR beta chain is a study of blood T cell repertoires in COVID-19. For the study at large: Samples came from the United States, Italy and Spain, spanning acute and convalescent COVID-19. T cells, B-cell-depleted T cells, or PBMCs provided the cDNA or gDNA that served as material.

Original methodology: Reference gene primer amplification gave estimated nucleated cell counts. Using immunoSEQ multiplex PCR, the repertoire was profiled, and TCRdb retains in-frame clones only, with some absent. D and trimming come from the DNA, and the V and J calls and clone size come from that table. The table lists roughly 200,000 clones, 80% to 90% of them singletons. V lost 2 bases and J lost 7, with 6 bases in between. Germline loops: CDR1 SGHNT, CDR2 YENEEA. The CDR3 covers 13 residues. The clonotype was recovered from a man aged 60-69 years who had recovered from COVID-19. V usage is TRBV11-3 and J usage is TRBJ1-6; D unclear. The source material was peripheral blood. The CDR3 here is CASSLIQNSPLHF. The CDR3 nucleotides are TGTGCCAGCAGCTTAATACAGAATTCACCCCTCCACTTT.